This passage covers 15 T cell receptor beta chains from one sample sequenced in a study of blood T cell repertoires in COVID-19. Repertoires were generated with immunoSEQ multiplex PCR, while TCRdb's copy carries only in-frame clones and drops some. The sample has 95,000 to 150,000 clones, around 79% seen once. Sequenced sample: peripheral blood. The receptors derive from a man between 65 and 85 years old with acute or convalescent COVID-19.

CDR3 amino acids: CASNPRVHNEQFF. The CDR3 DNA reads TGTGCCAGCAACCCCAGGGTACACAATGAGCAGTTCTTC. The V call is TRBV3-1 (or the pseudogene TRBV3-2), the J call TRBJ2-1; D might be TRBD1 (5 bases). This CDR3 has 13 residues. Germline-derived CDR1 and CDR2 are LGHDT and YNNKEL (reference sequence). Trimming cost V 7 bases and J 5 bases, with 12 bases left between them.

The CDR3 spells CASSQRWGGNNEQFF. The CDR3 DNA follows: TGTGCCAGCAGCCAAAGGTGGGGGGGAAACAATGAGCAGTTCTTC. V and J are TRBV3-1 (or the pseudogene TRBV3-2) and TRBJ2-1; 7 nucleotides agree with TRBD2. The CDR3 contains 15 residues. Germline values: CDR1 LGHDT, CDR2 YNNKEL (reference sequence). The J segment lost 5 bases and the V segment lost 2 bases, leaving 6 bases of the junction unmatched.

The CDR3 protein is CASSLGHGTDTQYF. The CDR3 DNA follows: TGCGCCAGCAGCTTGGGACACGGCACAGATACGCAGTATTTT. The chain combines TRBV5-1 with TRBJ2-3; D is unresolved. Germline-derived CDR1 and CDR2 are SGHRS and YFSETQ. V lost 0 bases and J 1 base, leaving 6 bases between the germline ends. The CDR3 has 14 residues.

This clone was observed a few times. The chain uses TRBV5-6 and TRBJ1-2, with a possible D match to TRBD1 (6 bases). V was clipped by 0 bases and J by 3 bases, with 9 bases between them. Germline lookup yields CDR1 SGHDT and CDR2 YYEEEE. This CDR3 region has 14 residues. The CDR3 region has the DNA TGTGCCAGCAGCTTGGACAGGGCTGACTATGGCTACACCTTC. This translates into CASSLDRADYGYTF.

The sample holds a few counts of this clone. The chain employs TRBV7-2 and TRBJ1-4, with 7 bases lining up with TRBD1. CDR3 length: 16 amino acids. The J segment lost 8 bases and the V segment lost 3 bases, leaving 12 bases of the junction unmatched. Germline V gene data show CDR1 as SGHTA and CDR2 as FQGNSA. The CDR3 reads CASSFSATGSWEKLFF. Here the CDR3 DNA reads TGTGCCAGCAGCTTTAGCGCGACAGGGTCCTGGGAAAAACTGTTTTTT.

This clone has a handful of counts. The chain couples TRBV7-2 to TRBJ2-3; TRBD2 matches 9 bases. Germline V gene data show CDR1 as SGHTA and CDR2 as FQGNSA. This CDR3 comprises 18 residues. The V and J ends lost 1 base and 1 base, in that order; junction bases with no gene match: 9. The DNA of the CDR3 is TGTGCCAGCAGCTTAGGTGGCGGGGGGGCCGATGGCACAGATACGCAGTATTTT. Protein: CASSLGGGGADGTDTQYF.

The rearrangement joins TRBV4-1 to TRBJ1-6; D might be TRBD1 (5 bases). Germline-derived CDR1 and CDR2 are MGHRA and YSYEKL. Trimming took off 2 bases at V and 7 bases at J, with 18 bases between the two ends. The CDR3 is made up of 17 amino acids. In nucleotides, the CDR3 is TGCGCCAGCAGCCAAAACTCCGGGGGGGACCGCAATTCACCCCTCCACTTT. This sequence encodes CASSQNSGGDRNSPLHF.

CDR3 protein: CAGNREGEGEQFF. Written as DNA, the CDR3 is TGTGCCGGGAACAGGGAAGGGGAAGGTGAGCAGTTCTTC. The chain joins TRBV10-3 to TRBJ2-1; tentative D call: TRBD1 (6 bases). This CDR3 comprises 13 residues. V gave up 11 bases and J gave up 9 bases, with 20 bases separating them. Germline V gives CDR1 ENHRY, CDR2 SYGVKD.

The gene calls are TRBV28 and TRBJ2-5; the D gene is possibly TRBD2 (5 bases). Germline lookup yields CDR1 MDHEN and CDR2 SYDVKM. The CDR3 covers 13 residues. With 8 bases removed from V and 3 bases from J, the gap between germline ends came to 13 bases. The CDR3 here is CASHSSKKETQYF. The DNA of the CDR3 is TGTGCCAGCCACTCTAGCAAGAAAGAGACCCAGTACTTC.

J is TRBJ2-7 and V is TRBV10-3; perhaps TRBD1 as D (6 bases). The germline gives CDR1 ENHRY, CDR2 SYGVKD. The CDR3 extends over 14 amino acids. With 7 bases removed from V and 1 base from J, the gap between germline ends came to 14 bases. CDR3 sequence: CAITRDKTSYEQYF. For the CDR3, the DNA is TGTGCCATCACCAGGGACAAGACTTCCTACGAGCAGTACTTC.

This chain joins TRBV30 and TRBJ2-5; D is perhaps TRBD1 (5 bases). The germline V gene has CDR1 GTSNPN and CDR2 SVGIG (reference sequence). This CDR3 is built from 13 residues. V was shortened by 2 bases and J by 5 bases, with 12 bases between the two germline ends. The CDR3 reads CAWSPGLGETQYF. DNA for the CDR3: TGTGCCTGGAGTCCAGGGCTGGGGGAGACCCAGTACTTC.

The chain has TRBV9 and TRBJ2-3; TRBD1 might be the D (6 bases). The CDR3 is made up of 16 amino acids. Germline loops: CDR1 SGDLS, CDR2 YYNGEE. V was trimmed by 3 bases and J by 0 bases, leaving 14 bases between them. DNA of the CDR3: TGTGCCAGCAGCGACCCGACAGGCGCTAGCACAGATACGCAGTATTTT. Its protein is CASSDPTGASTDTQYF.

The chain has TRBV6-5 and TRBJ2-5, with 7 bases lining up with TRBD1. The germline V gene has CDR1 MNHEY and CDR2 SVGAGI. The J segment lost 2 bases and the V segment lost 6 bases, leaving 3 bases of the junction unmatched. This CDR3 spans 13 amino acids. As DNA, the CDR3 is TGTGCCAGCAGACAGGGGCCTCAAGAGACCCAGTACTTC. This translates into CASRQGPQETQYF.

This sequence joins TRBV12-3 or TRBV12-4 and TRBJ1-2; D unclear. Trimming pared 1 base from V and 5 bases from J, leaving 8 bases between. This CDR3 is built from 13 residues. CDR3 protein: CASSLEQIYGYTF. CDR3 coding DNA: TGTGCCAGCAGTTTAGAACAGATTTATGGCTACACCTTC.

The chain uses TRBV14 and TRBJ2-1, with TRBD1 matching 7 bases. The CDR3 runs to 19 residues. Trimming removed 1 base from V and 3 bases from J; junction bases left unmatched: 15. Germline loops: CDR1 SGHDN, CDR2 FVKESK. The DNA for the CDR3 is TGTGCCAGCAGCCAAGGTAGACAGGGCCCCCGATTTCACTACAATGAGCAGTTCTTC. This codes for CASSQGRQGPRFHYNEQFF.